Below are 2 T cell receptor beta chains sequenced from a single sample in a study of shared clonotypes between healthy human individuals. Using immunoSEQ multiplex PCR, the repertoire was profiled, and TCRdb retains in-frame clones only, with some absent. The sample gives 450,000 to 600,000 clones, approximately 79% of which show up once; over 9.5% is in the top ten. The sequenced material came from PBMCs. The receptors were sampled from a woman aged 40 to 50 in good health. Some clones in this sample may be carry-over from other donors' samples.

V is TRBV6-5 and J is TRBJ2-7, with D hard to call. V lost 0 bases, J lost 4 bases, and 13 bases lay in between. This CDR3 contains 15 residues. CDR1 MNHEY and CDR2 SVGAGI come from the germline V gene. The DNA for the CDR3 is TGTGCCAGCAGTTACTCCACCCCCCGGTTATACGAGCAGTACTTC. It encodes CASSYSTPRLYEQYF.

This chain links TRBV5-4 with TRBJ2-5, with TRBD1 identical over 7 bases. V was pared by 0 bases and J by 4 bases, with 12 bases of the junction left unmatched. Germline V gene lookup returns CDR1 SGHNT and CDR2 YYREEE (reference sequence). The CDR3 sequence is 17 residues long. CDR3 region: CASSLVGQGVLGETQYF. In nucleotides, the CDR3 is TGTGCCAGCAGCTTGGTCGGTCAGGGGGTATTGGGAGAGACCCAGTACTTC.